The 15 T cell receptor beta chains in this list originate from one sample, sequenced in a study of blood T cell repertoires in COVID-19. Assay used: immunoSEQ multiplex PCR; TCRdb lists only in-frame clones, some missing. Of roughly 200,000 clones listed, approximately 79% are singletons. The sample taken for sequencing was PBMCs or T cells enriched from blood (not recorded which). The source of these receptors is a woman aged 55-69 years with acute COVID-19.

This rearrangement joins TRBV18 to TRBJ1-4; D may be TRBD1 (6 bases). The germline gives CDR1 KGHSH, CDR2 LQKENI. The CDR3 has 13 amino acids. Between the trimmed V and J ends, which lost 8 bases and 8 bases, there was a span of 15 bases. In DNA, the CDR3 is TGTGCCAGCCGAGACCCGACAGGCGAAAAACTGTTTTTT. Residues: CASRDPTGEKLFF. The variable domain in full, completed from reference TRBV18 and TRBJ1-4, reads NAGVMQNPRHLVRRRGQEARLRCSPMKGHSHVYWYRQLPEEGLKFMVYLQKENIIDESGMPKERFSAEFPKEGPSILRIQQVVRGDSAAYFCASRDPTGEKLFFGSGTQLSVL.

CDR3 bases: TGTGCCAGCAGTAGTCTGGGGGCGGGCTATGGCTACACCTTC. It translates to CASSSLGAGYGYTF. The rearrangement uses TRBV27 and TRBJ1-2, with a weak D call TRBD1 (6 bases). CDR3 length: 14 residues. The germline gives CDR1 MNHEY, CDR2 SMNVEV (reference sequence). V was pared by 5 bases and J by 4 bases, with 14 bases between.

V and J are TRBV27 and TRBJ1-6; D gene ambiguous. The V gene's germline CDR1 is MNHEY and CDR2 SMNVEV (reference sequence). V lost 7 bases, J lost 6 bases, and 13 bases lay in between. This CDR3 contains 14 residues. As DNA, the CDR3 is TGTGCCAGCAATCCACGGTACCTTAATTCACCCCTCCACTTT. It encodes CASNPRYLNSPLHF.

In this sample, this clone turned up once. The chain's CDR3 is CAAGSRGIPIYF. CDR3 in DNA: TGTGCAGCGGGGTCAAGGGGAATCCCCATATATTTT. The chain combines TRBV27 with TRBJ1-3, with D tentatively TRBD1 (5 bases). From germline, CDR1 is MNHEY and CDR2 SMNVEV (reference sequence). The CDR3 is 12 residues long.

This chain joins TRBV18 and TRBJ1-4, with no clear D. V lost 0 bases, J lost 5 bases, and 10 bases lay in between. The CDR3 spans 15 residues. Germline V gene data show CDR1 as KGHSH and CDR2 as LQKENI. CDR3 region: CASSPPMSENEKLFF. The CDR3 DNA reads as TGTGCCAGCTCACCACCTATGAGCGAGAATGAAAAACTGTTTTTT. Complete variable domain (other parts from reference TRBV18 and TRBJ1-4): NAGVMQNPRHLVRRRGQEARLRCSPMKGHSHVYWYRQLPEEGLKFMVYLQKENIIDESGMPKERFSAEFPKEGPSILRIQQVVRGDSAAYFCASSPPMSENEKLFFGSGTQLSVL.

The chain links TRBV7-2 to TRBJ2-1, with 11 bases matching TRBD2. Germline values: CDR1 SGHTA, CDR2 FQGNSA. CDR3 length: 15 amino acids. Trimming removed 0 bases from V and 7 bases from J; junction bases left unmatched: 2. This chain's CDR3 is CASSLAGLAVNEQFF. As DNA, the CDR3 is TGTGCCAGCAGCTTAGCGGGACTAGCGGTAAATGAGCAGTTCTTC.

The chain couples TRBV5-8 to TRBJ2-7; unclear D gene. Trimming left V 0 bases short and J 3 bases short, with 7 bases between. Germline V gives CDR1 SGHTS, CDR2 YDEGEE. The CDR3 consists of 13 residues. The CDR3: CASSLGRVYEQYV. The CDR3 region has the DNA TGTGCCAGCAGCTTGGGAAGAGTCTACGAGCAGTACGTC.

The chain links TRBV6-5 to TRBJ2-2; D ambiguous. This CDR3 spans 13 amino acids. Germline V gene lookup returns CDR1 MNHEY and CDR2 SVGAGI. The ends were cut back, 5 bases at V and 6 bases at J, with 10 bases in the middle. The CDR3 nucleotides are TGTGCCAGCAGTAGAGAAGAGGCCGGGGAGCTGTTTTTT. Protein product: CASSREEAGELFF.

This clone was found once. The rearrangement links TRBV20-1 to TRBJ1-2; D unclear. Between the trimmed V and J ends, which lost 1 base and 8 bases, there was a span of 8 bases. The CDR3 spans 11 residues. Per the germline V gene, CDR1 is DFQATT and CDR2 is SNEGSKA (reference sequence). This CDR3 is CSARVLRGYTF. CDR3 sequence (DNA): TGCAGTGCTAGAGTCCTCAGAGGCTACACCTTC.

The chain's CDR3 is CASSQQGSNYGYTF. In DNA, the CDR3 is TGCGCCAGCAGCCAACAGGGAAGTAACTATGGCTACACCTTC. V gene TRBV4-3 combines with J gene TRBJ1-2, with D perhaps TRBD1 (5 bases). Germline CDR1 and CDR2: LGHNA and YSLEER. The length of the CDR3 is 14 residues. The V gene lost 2 bases and the J gene lost 1 base, with 8 bases spanning the gap.

This chain joins TRBV7-6 and TRBJ2-1; D is unresolved. This CDR3 is built from 15 residues. CDR1 is SGHVS and CDR2 is FNYEAQ in the germline V gene. V gave up 2 bases and J gave up 0 bases, with 8 bases separating them. For the CDR3, the DNA is TGTGCCAGCAGCTTAAGCCACCTCTCCTACAATGAGCAGTTCTTC. This codes for CASSLSHLSYNEQFF. The full variable domain, with the rest looked up from reference TRBV7-6 and TRBJ2-1, is GAGVSQSPRYKVTKRGQDVALRCDPISGHVSLYWYRQALGQGPEFLTYFNYEAQQDKSGLPNDRFSAERPEGSISTLTIQRTEQRDSAMYRCASSLSHLSYNEQFFGPGTRLTVL.

The V and J genes are TRBV18 and TRBJ1-6, with 9 bases identical to TRBD1. The CDR3 consists of 15 residues. Trimming removed 0 bases from V and 10 bases from J; junction bases left unmatched: 4. CDR1 and CDR2 from the germline V gene are KGHSH and LQKENI. The CDR3 sequence: CASSPPGQGGSPLHF. The CDR3 coding sequence is TGTGCCAGCTCACCACCGGGACAGGGTGGATCACCCCTCCACTTT.

The chain is built from TRBV4-3 and TRBJ1-5; D is unresolved. Germline values: CDR1 LGHNA, CDR2 YSLEER. The CDR3 has 16 amino acids. Trimming cost V 2 bases and J 2 bases, with 13 bases left between them. CDR3 region: CASSQRHSYGNQPQHF. DNA for the CDR3: TGCGCCAGCAGCCAACGACACTCTTATGGCAATCAGCCCCAGCATTTT.

V usage is TRBV10-3 and J usage is TRBJ1-3; maybe TRBD1 (5 bases). Per germline, CDR1 ENHRY and CDR2 SYGVKD. The CDR3 has 14 residues. The V end was cut by 5 bases, the J end by 5 bases, with 13 bases between. CDR3: CAISWTISRNTIYF. CDR3 bases: TGTGCCATCAGTTGGACAATTAGCAGAAACACCATATATTTT.

The chain uses TRBV7-2 and TRBJ2-3; perhaps TRBD2 as D (5 bases). Germline CDR1 and CDR2: SGHTA and FQGNSA. Trimming took 1 base from V and 5 from J, leaving 7 bases between them. The CDR3 length is 13 residues. CDR3 sequence (DNA): TGTGCCAGCAGCTTAGGAGGGAAAGATACGCAGTATTTT. Encoded protein: CASSLGGKDTQYF.